Below, 22 T cell receptor beta chains from the same sample are listed, as sequenced in a study of cytomegalovirus exposure and HLA in healthy donors. The PCR was carried out with 60 Vbeta primers and 13 Jbeta primers. Profiled with immunoSEQ multiplex PCR; TCRdb holds only in-frame clones, not every one. The sample contains roughly 180,000 clones, 70% to 80% of which appear only once. Sequencing input: PBMCs. These receptors originate from a man aged 18 to 35 in good health and CMV-seronegative.

This clone appeared a few times. CDR3: CASSPQGGTNTEAFF. CDR3 DNA sequence: TGTGCCAGCAGCCCCCAAGGGGGAACGAACACTGAAGCTTTCTTT. The gene calls are TRBV7-9 and TRBJ1-1, with D tentatively TRBD1 (6 bases). The CDR3 spans 15 residues. Germline V gene data show CDR1 as SEHNR and CDR2 as FQNEAQ (reference sequence). The V end lost 5 bases, the J end lost 1 base, and 14 bases lay between the germline ends.

The chain links TRBV28 to TRBJ1-1; D ambiguous. The CDR3 is 14 residues long. Trimming shortened V by 3 bases and J by 1 base, and 9 bases separated the two germline ends. The germline V gene has CDR1 MDHEN and CDR2 SYDVKM. Here the CDR3 DNA reads TGTGCCAGCAGTTTCTCCCCCGGGAACACTGAAGCTTTCTTT. Translating gives CASSFSPGNTEAFF.

This clone has only a few counts. The genes are TRBV7-9 and TRBJ1-1; 7 nucleotides match TRBD1. This CDR3 has 18 amino acids. Germline CDR1 and CDR2: SEHNR and FQNEAQ (reference sequence). V lost 1 base to trimming and J lost 5 bases; unmatched junction nucleotides: 16. This CDR3 reads CASSLDRGVLERRTEAFF. The CDR3 DNA is TGTGCCAGCAGCTTAGACAGGGGTGTTCTTGAACGAAGAACTGAAGCTTTCTTT.

The V gene is TRBV2, the J gene TRBJ2-5; TRBD2 is a possible D gene (6 bases). Germline V lookup: CDR1 SNHLY, CDR2 FYNNEI. The length of the CDR3 is 13 residues. V gave up 6 bases and J gave up 0 bases, with 8 bases separating them. The CDR3 nucleotides are TGTGCCAGCAGGGGAGGATACCAAGAGACCCAGTACTTC. Its translation: CASRGGYQETQYF.

This clone has more than one count but fewer than ten. The genes are TRBV6-1 and TRBJ2-2, with no clear D. The CDR3 runs to 13 residues. V lost 2 bases and J 7 bases, leaving 8 bases between the germline ends. Germline assignment: CDR1 MNHNS and CDR2 SASEGT. DNA of the CDR3: TGTGCCAGCAGTGAAAGAACCGGCGGGGAGCTGTTTTTT. This codes for CASSERTGGELFF.

In the case of this clone: The junction does not match germline at one end; this may be a read error. The genes are TRBV7-7 and TRBJ2-7, with a weak D call TRBD2 (7 bases). The CDR3 runs 14 residues. CDR1 is SSHAT, CDR2 FNYEAQ, per germline (reference sequence). CDR3 in DNA: TGTGCTAGCAGCCCGGGGGGCCCGCCTCTCGAGCAGTACTTC. As protein: CASSPGGPPLEQYF.

In this sample, this clone turned up once. The rearrangement joins TRBV5-1 to TRBJ2-1; possibly TRBD2 for D (6 bases). Germline V gene sequence: CDR1 SGHRS, CDR2 YFSETQ. This CDR3 contains 14 residues. The V and J ends lost 5 bases and 4 bases respectively, with 13 bases between them. In DNA, the CDR3 is TGCGCCAGCAGAACAAGCGGGCCGTACAATGAGCAGTTCTTC. This translates into CASRTSGPYNEQFF.

V gene TRBV7-3 combines with J gene TRBJ2-5, with a possible D match to TRBD1 (7 bases). V dropped 5 bases and J dropped 5 bases, with 12 bases sitting between them. The germline CDR1 and CDR2 sequences are SGHTA and FQGTGA. The CDR3 has 13 residues. The CDR3 loop reads CASSDQGGETQYF. The CDR3 DNA is TGTGCCAGCAGCGATCAGGGGGGCGAGACCCAGTACTTC.

The CDR3 region is CASSYVASGTTDTQYF. The DNA for the CDR3 is TGTGCCAGCAGTTACGTAGCTAGCGGCACCACAGATACGCAGTATTTT. The chain recombines TRBV6-5 with TRBJ2-3; 7 nucleotides line up with TRBD2. There are 16 residues in the CDR3. Germline CDR1 MNHEY, CDR2 SVGAGI. The V gene end was trimmed by 2 bases and the J gene end by 2 bases; junction bases not matched to a gene: 7.

V and J are TRBV4-2 and TRBJ1-1; 7 nucleotides align to TRBD1. From germline, CDR1 is LGHNA and CDR2 YNFKEQ. J gave up 2 bases and V 4 bases, and 10 bases lay outside the gene matches. The CDR3 runs to 16 residues. CDR3 nucleotides: TGTGCCAGCAGCCCCCGGGGACAGTTCAGAAACACTGAAGCTTTCTTT. Its protein product is CASSPRGQFRNTEAFF.

This chain connects TRBV7-9 to TRBJ2-6, with 9 positions matching TRBD1. J lost 0 bases, V lost 5 bases, and 11 bases had no gene match. Germline values: CDR1 SEHNR, CDR2 FQNEAQ (reference sequence). CDR3 length: 19 residues. CDR3 DNA sequence: TGTGCCAGCAGCCCGGGAAGGACAGGGGTCTCCTCTGGGGCCAACGTCCTGACTTTC. Its translation: CASSPGRTGVSSGANVLTF.

This chain joins TRBV5-8 and TRBJ1-2; 7 bases are shared with TRBD1. CDR1 is SGHTS and CDR2 is YDEGEE in the germline V gene. The CDR3 sequence is 13 residues long. J lost 2 bases, V lost 4 bases, and 2 bases had no gene match. In nucleotides, the CDR3 is TGTGCCAGCAGCCGGGACAGCAACTATGGCTACACCTTC. As protein: CASSRDSNYGYTF.

The DNA of the CDR3 is TGTGCCAGCAGGGCGACGGGGAAGAATGGCTACACCTTC. Its protein product is CASRATGKNGYTF. This rearrangement joins TRBV6-5 to TRBJ1-2; D is uncertain. CDR3 length: 13 amino acids. The V gene's germline CDR1 is MNHEY and CDR2 SVGAGI. The ends were cut back, 6 bases at V and 6 bases at J, with 14 bases in the middle.

The V gene is TRBV7-9, the J gene TRBJ2-3; the match to TRBD2 covers 8 bases. Per the germline V gene, CDR1 is SEHNR and CDR2 is FQNEAQ (reference sequence). The CDR3 has 16 amino acids. Trimming at V came to 5 bases and at J to 2 bases, leaving 9 bases not matched to a gene. The CDR3 region is CASSRGGPKSTDTQYF. As DNA, the CDR3 is TGTGCCAGCAGCCGGGGGGGGCCCAAATCCACAGATACGCAGTATTTT.

V is TRBV5-4 and J is TRBJ2-3; 8 nucleotides line up with TRBD2. With V trimmed by 4 bases and J by 0 bases, 10 bases remained unmatched. CDR1 is SGHNT, CDR2 YYREEE, per germline (reference sequence). The CDR3 loop spans 17 amino acids. CDR3 nucleotide sequence: TGTGCCAGCAGCCCACGGAGTCGGGGGGGTAGCACAGATACGCAGTATTTT. It encodes CASSPRSRGGSTDTQYF.

The genes are TRBV6-1 and TRBJ2-3, with 8 bases matching TRBD2. V lost 4 bases to trimming and J lost 3 bases; unmatched junction nucleotides: 12. This CDR3 has 17 residues. Per the germline V gene, CDR1 is MNHNS and CDR2 is SASEGT. CDR3 sequence (DNA): TGTGCCAGCAGTGTACCACTCGGGGGGGCAGGGACAGATACGCAGTATTTT. Translation: CASSVPLGGAGTDTQYF.

The chain joins TRBV12-5 to TRBJ2-1, with D unclear. The CDR3 loop spans 14 amino acids. Germline V gene lookup returns CDR1 LGHNT and CDR2 FRNRAP. V gave up 5 bases and J gave up 7 bases, with 15 bases separating them. The CDR3 spells CASGPFDGWNEQFF. CDR3 nucleotides: TGTGCTAGTGGTCCCTTTGACGGGTGGAATGAGCAGTTCTTC.

Notes on this clone: At one end, the junction sequence differs from germline, possibly due to a read error. This chain joins TRBV7-2 and TRBJ2-7, with 7 bases identical to TRBD1. Germline-derived CDR1 and CDR2 are SGHTA and FQGNSA. The CDR3 runs to 13 residues. The DNA of the CDR3 is TGTGCCAGCAGTTTAGACAGGGTGGCCGAGCAGTACTTC. Its translation: CASSLDRVAEQYF.

This clone was seen only once. The chain joins TRBV7-9 to TRBJ2-7; 10 bases line up with TRBD1. The CDR3 runs to 15 residues. The ends lost 5 bases at V and 2 bases at J; junction bases unmatched: 6. Germline lookup yields CDR1 SEHNR and CDR2 FQNEAQ (reference sequence). This CDR3 reads CASSPGDRGTYEQYF. As DNA, the CDR3 is TGTGCCAGCAGCCCAGGGGACAGGGGAACCTACGAGCAGTACTTC.

The chain joins TRBV5-1 to TRBJ2-3; weak D call: TRBD2 (5 bases). This CDR3 has 17 amino acids. Trimming stripped 1 base from V and 0 bases from J, with 15 bases between. Per germline, CDR1 SGHRS and CDR2 YFSETQ. CDR3 sequence: CASSLIFRGSSTDTQYF. The CDR3 DNA reads as TGCGCCAGCAGCTTGATATTCCGAGGGAGCAGCACAGATACGCAGTATTTT.

The CDR3 DNA follows: TGTGCCAGCAGCCTTTACACCGGGGAGCTGTTTTTT. It codes for CASSLYTGELFF. The genes are TRBV27 and TRBJ2-2; no firm D call. The V end lost 6 bases, the J end lost 3 bases, and 5 bases lay between the germline ends. This CDR3 has 12 residues. The germline CDR1 and CDR2 sequences are MNHEY and SMNVEV (reference sequence).

The chain uses TRBV27 and TRBJ2-1, with D perhaps TRBD1 (5 bases). CDR3 length: 16 residues. V lost 5 bases and J 3 bases, leaving 17 bases between the germline ends. The germline gives CDR1 MNHEY, CDR2 SMNVEV (reference sequence). The chain's CDR3 is CASSPSPGRDYNEQFF. DNA for the CDR3: TGTGCCAGCAGTCCATCCCCGGGCAGGGACTACAATGAGCAGTTCTTC.